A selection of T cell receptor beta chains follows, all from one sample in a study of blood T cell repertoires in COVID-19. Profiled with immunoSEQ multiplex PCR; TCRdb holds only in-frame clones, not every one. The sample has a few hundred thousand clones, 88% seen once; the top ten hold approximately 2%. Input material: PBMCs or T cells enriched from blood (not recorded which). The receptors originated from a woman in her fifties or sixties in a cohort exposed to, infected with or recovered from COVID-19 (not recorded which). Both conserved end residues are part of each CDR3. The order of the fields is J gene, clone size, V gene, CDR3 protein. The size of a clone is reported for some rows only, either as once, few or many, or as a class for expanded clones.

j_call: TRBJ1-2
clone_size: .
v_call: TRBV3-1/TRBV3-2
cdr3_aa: CASSQGGLGYNYGYTF

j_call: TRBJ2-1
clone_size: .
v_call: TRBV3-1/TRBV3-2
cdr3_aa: CASSQSGRVGGQFF

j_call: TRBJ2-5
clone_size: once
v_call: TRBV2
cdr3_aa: CASSRGATLETQYF

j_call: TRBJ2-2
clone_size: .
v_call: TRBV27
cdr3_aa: CASSLRGEGRTGELFF

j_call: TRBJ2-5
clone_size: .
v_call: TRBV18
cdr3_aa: CASSPPLSTQETQYF

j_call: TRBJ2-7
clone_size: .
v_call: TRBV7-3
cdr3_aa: CASSLKGPRRGDGAGERYEQYF

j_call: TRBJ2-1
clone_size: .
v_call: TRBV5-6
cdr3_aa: CASSPGGAGVPYNEQFF

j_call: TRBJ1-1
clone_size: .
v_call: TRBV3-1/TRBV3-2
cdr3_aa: CASSRQGNTEAFF

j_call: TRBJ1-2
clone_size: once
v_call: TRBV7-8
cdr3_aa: CASSSGTGGVYGYTF

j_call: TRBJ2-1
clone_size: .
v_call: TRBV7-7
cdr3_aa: CASSLGGREGREQFF

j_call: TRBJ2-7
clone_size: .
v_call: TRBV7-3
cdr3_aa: CASSSPGQGPSYEQYF

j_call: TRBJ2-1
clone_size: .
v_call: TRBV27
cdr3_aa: CASSPNRGPLAGNEQFF

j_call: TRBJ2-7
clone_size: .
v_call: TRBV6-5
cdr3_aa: CASSYSASALWEQYF

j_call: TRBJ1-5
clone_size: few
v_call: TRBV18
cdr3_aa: CASSPTGGLSNQPQHF

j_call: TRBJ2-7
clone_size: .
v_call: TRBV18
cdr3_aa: CASSPPAGSYEQYF

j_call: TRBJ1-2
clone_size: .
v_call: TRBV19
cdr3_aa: CASRKPGQGTGDGYTF

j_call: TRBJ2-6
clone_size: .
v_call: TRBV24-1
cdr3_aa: CATSEGGRFSGANVLTF

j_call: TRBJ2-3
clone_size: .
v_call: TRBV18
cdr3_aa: CASSPSGGGSDTQYF

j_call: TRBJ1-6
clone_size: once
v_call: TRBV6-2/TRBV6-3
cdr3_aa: CASSRQGRPPLHF

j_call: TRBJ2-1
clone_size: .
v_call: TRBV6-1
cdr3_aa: CASSEVGTDPYNEQFF

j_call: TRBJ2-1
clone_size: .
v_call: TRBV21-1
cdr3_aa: CASSGETSGSPPSYNEQFF

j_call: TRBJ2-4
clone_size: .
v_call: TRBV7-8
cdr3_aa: CASSLGQALAKNIQYF

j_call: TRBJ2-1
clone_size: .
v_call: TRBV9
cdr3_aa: CASSSGQGWNEQFF

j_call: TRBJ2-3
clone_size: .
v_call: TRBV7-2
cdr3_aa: CASSLTGTSTDTQYF

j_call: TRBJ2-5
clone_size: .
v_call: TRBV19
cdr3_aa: CASRGTRIKTQYF

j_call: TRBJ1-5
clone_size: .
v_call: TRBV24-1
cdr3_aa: CATSEGTGGNQPQHF

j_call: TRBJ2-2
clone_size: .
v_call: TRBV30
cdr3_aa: CAWRAWTSNTGELFF

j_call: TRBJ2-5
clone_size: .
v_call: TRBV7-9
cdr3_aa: CASSESGTGSETQYF

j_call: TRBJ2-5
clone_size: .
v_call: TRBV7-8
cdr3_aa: CASSLGHIAGNIQETQYF

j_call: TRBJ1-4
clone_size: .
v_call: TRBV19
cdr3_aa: CASSPVSTNEKLFF

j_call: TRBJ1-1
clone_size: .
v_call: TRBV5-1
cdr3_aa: CASSSLGGTEAFF

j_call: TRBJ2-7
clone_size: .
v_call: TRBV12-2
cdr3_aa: CASRLAAGSPYEQYF

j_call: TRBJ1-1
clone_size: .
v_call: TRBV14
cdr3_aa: CASSQQGIEAFF

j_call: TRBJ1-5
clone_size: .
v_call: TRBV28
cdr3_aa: CASSLLRGQGLQPQHF

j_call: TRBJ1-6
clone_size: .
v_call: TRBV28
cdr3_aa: CASSSQGSSYNSPLHF

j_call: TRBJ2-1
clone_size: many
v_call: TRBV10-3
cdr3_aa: CAISAGQEYNEQFF

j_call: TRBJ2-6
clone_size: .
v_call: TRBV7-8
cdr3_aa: CASSSRDRGTGANVLTF

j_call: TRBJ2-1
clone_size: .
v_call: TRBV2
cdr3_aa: CASRRIGRVGYNEQFF

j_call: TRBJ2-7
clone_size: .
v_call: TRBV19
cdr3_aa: CASSRDRSSYEQYF

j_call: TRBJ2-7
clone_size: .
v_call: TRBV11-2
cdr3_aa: CASSFGTADYEQYF

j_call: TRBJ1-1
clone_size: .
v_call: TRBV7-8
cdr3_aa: CASSLFRGGTEAFF

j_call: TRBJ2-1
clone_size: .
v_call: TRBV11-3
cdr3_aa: CASSPGTGPYNEQFF

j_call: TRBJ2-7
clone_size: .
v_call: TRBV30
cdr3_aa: CAWTPLAGGPYEQYF

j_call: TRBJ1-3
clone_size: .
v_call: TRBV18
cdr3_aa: CASSPSSTGNTIYF

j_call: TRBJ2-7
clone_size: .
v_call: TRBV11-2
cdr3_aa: CASSLGLAGSYSYEQYF

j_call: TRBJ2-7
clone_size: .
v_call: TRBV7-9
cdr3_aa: CATGRVLAGGYEQYF

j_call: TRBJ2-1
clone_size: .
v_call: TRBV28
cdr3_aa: CASSFLAGVANYNEQFF

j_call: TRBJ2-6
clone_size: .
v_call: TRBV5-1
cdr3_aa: CASRTGTGANVLTF

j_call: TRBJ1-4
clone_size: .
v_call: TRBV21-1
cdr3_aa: CASSRRWTALNEKLFF

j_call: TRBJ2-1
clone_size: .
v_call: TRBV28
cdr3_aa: CASSPTSGLAGESSYNEQFF

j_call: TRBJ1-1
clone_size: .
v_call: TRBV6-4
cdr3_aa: CASSSRAEQGEAFF

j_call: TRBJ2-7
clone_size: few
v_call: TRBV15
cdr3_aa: CATGGLAGEQYF

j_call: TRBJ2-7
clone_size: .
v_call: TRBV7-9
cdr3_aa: CASSQSRASGAYEQYF

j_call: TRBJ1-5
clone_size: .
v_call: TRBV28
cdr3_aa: CASSLRGRGSNQPQHF

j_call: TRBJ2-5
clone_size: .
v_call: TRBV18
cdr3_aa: CASLGTAQETQYF

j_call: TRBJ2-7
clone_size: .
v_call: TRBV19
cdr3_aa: CASRLAGSYEQYF

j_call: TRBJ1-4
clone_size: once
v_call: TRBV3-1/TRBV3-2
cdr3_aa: CASSQPGQSEKLFF

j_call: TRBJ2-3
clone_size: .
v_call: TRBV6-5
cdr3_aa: CASSYSGGSDTQYF

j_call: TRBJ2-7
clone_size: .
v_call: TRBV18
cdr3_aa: CASSAGTSYEQYF